This T cell receptor (beta chain) was retrieved from a study of T-cell reconstitution after alpha-beta-depleted transplantation in children. The table lists this clonotype with a few counts. Unique molecular identifiers were incorporated when the TCRbeta library was constructed. TCRdb reprocessed the PCR reads via MiXCR and lists one record per CDR3 protein. The repertoire holds hundreds of thousands of distinct CDR3 sequences, with around 17% as singletons. This TCR was sampled from a human donor who donated a stem cell graft to a child with acute myeloid leukemia. Sequenced here: PBMCs from the stem cell graft donor, sampled from the stem cell graft.

As DNA, the CDR3 is TGCAGCGCGGACGGTGGCGGGGAGCTGTTTTTT. Its protein is CSADGGGELFF. The chain uses TRBV29-1 and TRBJ2-2; D unresolved. The germline CDR1 and CDR2 sequences are SQVTM and ANQGSEA. The CDR3 is 11 residues long. Between the trimmed V and J ends, which lost 7 bases and 7 bases, there was a span of 10 bases.